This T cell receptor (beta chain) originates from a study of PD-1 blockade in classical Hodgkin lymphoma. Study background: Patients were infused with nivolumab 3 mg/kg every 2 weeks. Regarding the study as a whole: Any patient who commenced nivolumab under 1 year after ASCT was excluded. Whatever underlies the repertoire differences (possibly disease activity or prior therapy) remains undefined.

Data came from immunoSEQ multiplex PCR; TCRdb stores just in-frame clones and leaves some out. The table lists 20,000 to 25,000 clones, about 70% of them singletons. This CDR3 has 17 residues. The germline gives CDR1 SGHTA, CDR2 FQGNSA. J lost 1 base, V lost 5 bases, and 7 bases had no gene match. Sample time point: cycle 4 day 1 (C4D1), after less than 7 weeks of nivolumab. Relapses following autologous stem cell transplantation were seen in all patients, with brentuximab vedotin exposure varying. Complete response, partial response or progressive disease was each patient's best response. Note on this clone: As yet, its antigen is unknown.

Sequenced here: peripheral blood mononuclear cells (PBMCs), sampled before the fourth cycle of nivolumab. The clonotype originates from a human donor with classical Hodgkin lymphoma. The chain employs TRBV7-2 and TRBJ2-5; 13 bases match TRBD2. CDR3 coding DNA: TGTGCCAGCAGCCCCGGGACTAGCGGGGCCCTCCAAGAGACCCAGTACTTC. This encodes CASSPGTSGALQETQYF.